This TCR beta chain was retrieved from a study of OX40 agonist ivuxolimab in advanced cancers. Study-level background: People in dose escalation had one of these cancers: hepatocellular carcinoma, melanoma, renal cell or head and neck cancer. Antecedent anti-PD-1, anti-PD-L1 or anti-CTLA-4 therapy was permissible, with around 41% having received some.

Study results and caveats: Antigen targets of the expanded peripheral T cells went undetermined. At 0.1-3.0 mg/kg, partial responders had clonal expansion among the lowest observed.

This CDR3 region has 15 residues. The germline V gene encodes CDR1 MNHEY and CDR2 SMNVEV (reference sequence). Deletions cut 3 bases from V and 1 base from J, with 9 bases between. The data were produced by immunoSEQ multiplex PCR, yet TCRdb's version contains in-frame clones alone and is incomplete. The table lists over 45,000 clones, around 79% of them singletons. Worth noting for this clone: What it recognizes is unknown.

The chain joins TRBV27 to TRBJ2-2, with D uncertain. The sequence derives from an adult with an advanced solid tumor such as melanoma, head and neck, liver or kidney cancer. This specimen consisted of CD4+ or CD8+ T cells sorted from blood, obtained in a trial of the OX40 agonist ivuxolimab. CDR3 coding DNA: TGTGCCAGCAGTTTTTCCGTTCTGAACACCGGGGAGCTGTTTTTT. Protein: CASSFSVLNTGELFF.